These T cell receptor beta chains were read from a single sample in a study of blood T cell repertoires in COVID-19. Measured with immunoSEQ multiplex PCR; TCRdb has only the in-frame clones, and not every one. The table lists approximately 160,000 clones, approximately 80% of them singletons, with less than 3.5% in the top ten. Sequences were obtained from peripheral blood. The receptors stem from a woman aged 55-69 years with acute or convalescent COVID-19. Each CDR3 is given with its conserved first and last residue. The D gene is left open where the match is weak. Clone size is given for some rows only: seen once, a few or many times, or a class if the clone is expanded.

>NA|TRBV7-2|TRBJ2-7|NA
TGTGCCAGCAGCTTAGAACAGGTGCCCTCCTACGAGCAGTACTTC
CASSLEQVPSYEQYF
>once|TRBV3-1/TRBV3-2|TRBJ2-3|TRBD2
TGTGCCAGCAGCCAGTCTAGCGGGGGGGATACGCAGTATTTT
CASSQSSGGDTQYF
>NA|TRBV24-1|TRBJ1-2|NA
TGTGCCACCAGTGACAACGGGGTAGGGGGCTACACCTTC
CATSDNGVGGYTF
>NA|TRBV6-2/TRBV6-3|TRBJ2-1|NA
TGTGCCAGCAGTTACTCGATCAGGGACAATGAGCAGTTCTTC
CASSYSIRDNEQFF
>NA|TRBV5-5|TRBJ1-2|NA
TGTGCCAGCAGCTTTGGGGGCTCTAACTATGGCTACACCTTC
CASSFGGSNYGYTF
>few|TRBV18|TRBJ2-7|TRBD2
TGTGCCAGCTCACCAATGGGGACTAGCGGCTACGAGCAGTACTTC
CASSPMGTSGYEQYF
>NA|TRBV3-1/TRBV3-2|TRBJ1-6|TRBD1
TGTGCCAGCAGCCAAAACGGACAGGGTGCTTCACCCCTCCACTTT
CASSQNGQGASPLHF
>few|TRBV7-2|TRBJ1-6|TRBD1
TGTGCCAGCATCAGGGACAGGGAGGGCTCACCCCTCCACTTT
CASIRDREGSPLHF
>NA|TRBV2|TRBJ1-1|NA
TGTGCCAGCAATCGGGACACGAACACTGAAGCTTTCTTT
CASNRDTNTEAFF
>NA|TRBV6-5|TRBJ1-3|TRBD1
TGTGCCAGCAGTTTAAACTCAGGACAGGGGGAAAACACCATATATTTT
CASSLNSGQGENTIYF
>NA|TRBV14|TRBJ1-1|NA
TGTGCCAGCAGCCAAGAAGTTGGCACAATGAACACTGAAGCTTTCTTT
CASSQEVGTMNTEAFF
>few|TRBV4-1|TRBJ2-1|TRBD2
TGCGCCAGCAGCCAAGCCCGCCCTAGCGGGGGCCGCGAGCAGTTCTTC
CASSQARPSGGREQFF
>NA|TRBV6-5|TRBJ2-1|TRBD2
TGTGCCAGCGGAGCGGGGGGGCCAGGGAATGAGCAGTTCTTC
CASGAGGPGNEQFF
>NA|TRBV5-5|TRBJ1-1|TRBD1
TGTGCCAGCAGCACCATGCCGGGACAGGGGGGATTGAACACTGAAGCTTTCTTT
CASSTMPGQGGLNTEAFF
>NA|TRBV11-2|TRBJ2-5|TRBD2
TGTGCCAGCAGCTTAGGACTAGCGGGGGGTCTTCAAGAGACCCAGTACTTC
CASSLGLAGGLQETQYF
>once|TRBV7-8|TRBJ1-2|TRBD1
TGTGCCAGCAGCGCCCGGGGACAGGGTGACTATGGCTACACCTTC
CASSARGQGDYGYTF
>NA|TRBV19|TRBJ1-3|TRBD1
TGTGCCAGTTCGGGGGGACAGGGCCTCTCTGGAAACACCATATATTTT
CASSGGQGLSGNTIYF
>NA|TRBV11-2|TRBJ1-3|TRBD1
TGTGCCAGCAGCTTAAGACAGGGCGGCGGAAACACCATATATTTT
CASSLRQGGGNTIYF
>NA|TRBV29-1|TRBJ1-5|NA
TGCAGCGTGGAAACGGGGTGGAATCAGCCCCAGCATTTT
CSVETGWNQPQHF
>NA|TRBV6-5|TRBJ2-5|NA
TGTGCCAGCAGTTACTCGGCAGGGCCAGGGGAGACCCAGTACTTC
CASSYSAGPGETQYF
>NA|TRBV19|TRBJ1-1|NA
TGTGCCAGTAGAGCCAGGTGGAACACTGAAGCTTTCTTT
CASRARWNTEAFF
>NA|TRBV19|TRBJ1-5|NA
TGTGCCAGTACCCCGGTTGTCTCTCTTTCGCAGCCCCAGCATTTT
CASTPVVSLSQPQHF
>NA|TRBV19|TRBJ1-1|NA
TGTGCCAGTTCCCTGACCCGGGATACTGAAGCTTTCTTT
CASSLTRDTEAFF
>NA|TRBV6-6|TRBJ2-7|TRBD2
TGTGCCAGCAGTCGGGAGGGTCCCCAACTCGGCGAGCAGTACTTC
CASSREGPQLGEQYF
>NA|TRBV5-1|TRBJ1-1|NA
TGCGCCAGCAGCTTAGTGGCGAACACTGAAGCTTTCTTT
CASSLVANTEAFF
>NA|TRBV3-1/TRBV3-2|TRBJ1-4|TRBD1
TGTGCCAGCAGCCCCCGACTAGGGGGCGGTAATGAAAAACTGTTTTTT
CASSPRLGGGNEKLFF
>NA|TRBV5-1|TRBJ1-5|TRBD1
TGCGCCAGCAGCTTGGCCCCCGGGACAGCCAACAATCAGCCCCAGCATTTT
CASSLAPGTANNQPQHF
>NA|TRBV7-2|TRBJ2-1|TRBD2
TGTGCCAGCAGCTTAGGACGGACTAGCGGGGGGGACAATGAGCAGTTCTTC
CASSLGRTSGGDNEQFF
>once|TRBV7-9|TRBJ2-5|NA
TGTGCCAGCAGCTTAGCGCATTCCAAGGCCAAAAGCGGGGAGACCCAGTACTTC
CASSLAHSKAKSGETQYF
>NA|TRBV5-5|TRBJ1-1|NA
TGTGCCAGCAGCTTGTTCCGGAGTAACACTGAAGCTTTCTTT
CASSLFRSNTEAFF
>NA|TRBV29-1|TRBJ2-3|TRBD2
TGCAGCGGGGGGGGAGGCGTCACAGATACGCAGTATTTT
CSGGGGVTDTQYF
>NA|TRBV4-1|TRBJ2-5|NA
TGCGCCAGCAGCCTACCCTGGGGGCAGGGAAAAGAGACCCAGTACTTC
CASSLPWGQGKETQYF
>once|TRBV29-1|TRBJ1-2|NA
TGCAGCGTTGAAGGACTAGGAGGGGTTAACTATGGCTACACCTTC
CSVEGLGGVNYGYTF
>NA|TRBV7-2|TRBJ2-3|TRBD2
TGTGCCAGCAGCTTAGGCCCGGGACTAGCGGGGGTTGGGACAGATACGCAGTATTTT
CASSLGPGLAGVGTDTQYF
>NA|TRBV7-2|TRBJ2-7|TRBD2
TGTGCCAGCAGCTTAAGGCCGAGGGGAGGGCCGGGGTACGAGCAGTACTTC
CASSLRPRGGPGYEQYF
>NA|TRBV7-9|TRBJ2-1|TRBD1
TGTGCCAGCAGCTGGGAACAGGGGGCCCCCTACAATGAGCAGTTCTTC
CASSWEQGAPYNEQFF
>NA|TRBV28|TRBJ1-2|TRBD1
TGTGCCAGCAGTTCGACTGGACAGGTATTTGGCTACACCTTC
CASSSTGQVFGYTF
>NA|TRBV11-2|TRBJ1-4|NA
TGTGCCAGCAGCCGAGAACCAGGGCGGTGGGAAAAACTGTTTTTT
CASSREPGRWEKLFF
>NA|TRBV7-3|TRBJ2-5|NA
TGTGCCAGCAGCCGGGGTTCACAAGAGACCCAGTACTTC
CASSRGSQETQYF
>NA|TRBV6-5|TRBJ1-2|TRBD1
TGTGCCAGCAGAACGGGACAGGGGGGAGGCTACACCTTC
CASRTGQGGGYTF
>once|TRBV19|TRBJ2-7|NA
TGTGCCAGTAAGGATAGCGGAACCAGCTCCTACGAGCAGTACTTC
CASKDSGTSSYEQYF
>NA|TRBV7-7|TRBJ1-5|NA
TGTGCTAGCAGCTTAGCGAGGGACAATCAGCCCCAGCATTTT
CASSLARDNQPQHF
>NA|TRBV3-1/TRBV3-2|TRBJ2-2|NA
TGTGCCAGCAGCGTGGCCACCGGGGAGCTGTTTTTT
CASSVATGELFF
>NA|TRBV7-3|TRBJ2-2|NA
TGTGCCAGCAGCCCCGGACATTTCGCCGGGGAGCTGTTTTTT
CASSPGHFAGELFF
>NA|TRBV6-5|TRBJ1-2|NA
TGTGCCAGCACCCAAACAGGGACAAGTAATGGCTACACCTTC
CASTQTGTSNGYTF
>NA|TRBV19|TRBJ1-1|NA
TGTGCCAGTGGTGTACCCCAACAGGGATACACTGAAGCTTTCTTT
CASGVPQQGYTEAFF
>NA|TRBV6-5|TRBJ2-2|NA
TGTGCCAGCAGTTACGCGGACAGGGAGCTGTTTTTT
CASSYADRELFF
>NA|TRBV10-2|TRBJ1-6|TRBD1
TGCGCCAGCAGTGAAACGGGACAGATTAATTCACCCCTCCACTTT
CASSETGQINSPLHF
>few|TRBV6-4|TRBJ2-2|NA
TGTGCCAGCAGCTCTACCAACACCGGGGAGCTGTTTTTT
CASSSTNTGELFF
>NA|TRBV18|TRBJ1-2|TRBD1
TGTGCCAGCTCAGCTGGGACAGGGAATAGGGGTGGCTACACCTTC
CASSAGTGNRGGYTF
>NA|TRBV19|TRBJ1-5|TRBD1
TGTGCCAGTAAAATGGCCAGGGGGCACTCCGGTCAGCCCCAGCATTTT
CASKMARGHSGQPQHF
>medium-sized|TRBV9|TRBJ2-7|NA
TGTGCCAGCAGCGTATATGCGGTATCAAGCGAGCAGTACTTC
CASSVYAVSSEQYF
>NA|TRBV3-1/TRBV3-2|TRBJ1-1|NA
TGTGCCAGCAGCCAAGGCACCACGTCGAGCACTGAAGCTTTCTTT
CASSQGTTSSTEAFF
>NA|TRBV4-3|TRBJ1-2|NA
TGCGCCAGCAGCCAAGCCTTAAGCGGGAACTATGGCTACACCTTC
CASSQALSGNYGYTF
>NA|TRBV5-4|TRBJ1-1|NA
TGTGCCAGCAGCGCCGACAGGCTGAACACTGAAGCTTTCTTT
CASSADRLNTEAFF
>NA|TRBV20-1|TRBJ1-6|TRBD1
TGCAGTGCTAGTGAAGCAGGGGGAAATAATTCACCCCTCCACTTT
CSASEAGGNNSPLHF
>once|TRBV6-5|TRBJ2-4|NA
TGTGCCAGCAGCCAAAGGAGGGTGGGAGACATTCAGTACTTC
CASSQRRVGDIQYF
>NA|TRBV19|TRBJ1-6|TRBD1
TGTGCCAGTACTAATGCGGGACAGGGGGCTCCAAGTTCACCCCTCCACTTT
CASTNAGQGAPSSPLHF
>NA|TRBV9|TRBJ2-3|NA
TGTGCCAGCAGCGTAGCCAGGGGTAGTACAGATACGCAGTATTTT
CASSVARGSTDTQYF
>NA|TRBV6-2/TRBV6-3|TRBJ1-5|NA
TGTGCCAGCAGTCCCTGGCGGGATAGGGATAGACAGCCCCAGCATTTT
CASSPWRDRDRQPQHF